Listed below are T cell receptor beta chains from one sample, sequenced in a study of blood T cell repertoires in COVID-19. The data were produced by immunoSEQ multiplex PCR, yet TCRdb's version contains in-frame clones alone and is incomplete. The sample lists roughly 75,000 clones; less than 85% were seen once. The sample consisted of peripheral blood. Receptors were obtained from a human donor with acute or convalescent COVID-19. The donor label of this sample is uncertain. Both conserved end residues are part of each CDR3. D genes are given only for firm matches. Clone size is not always given. Where it is, it says once, few, many or a class for expanded clones.

>TRBV7-8|.|.|TRBJ2-1
TGTGCCAGCAGCTCCTATCCCCCCAATGAGCAGTTCTTC
CASSSYPPNEQFF
>TRBV7-2|TRBD2|.|TRBJ2-3
TGTGCCAGCAGACTAGCGGGGAGCACAGATACGCAGTATTTT
CASRLAGSTDTQYF
>TRBV6-5|TRBD1|.|TRBJ1-1
TGTGCCAGCGGACAGGGGGGTATGAACACTGAAGCTTTCTTT
CASGQGGMNTEAFF
>TRBV7-6|TRBD2|.|TRBJ2-7
TGTGCCAGCAGCTTAGCGCCTGTGGTTTTGGCGGGAGCCGACGAGCAGTACTTC
CASSLAPVVLAGADEQYF
>TRBV6-5|.|.|TRBJ2-5
TGTGCCAGCGGACCTCGGGGTATTGAGACCCAGTACTTC
CASGPRGIETQYF
>TRBV28|TRBD1|.|TRBJ1-4
TGTGCCAGCAGTTTTAACAGGGGGCCCCAGGCAACTAATGAAAAACTGTTTTTT
CASSFNRGPQATNEKLFF
>TRBV19|.|once|TRBJ1-2
TGTGCCAGTAGTACCCAACAGGGACGCTATGGCTACACCTTC
CASSTQQGRYGYTF
>TRBV10-3|TRBD2|.|TRBJ2-3
TGTGCCATCAGTGAGTCAGCAGCGGGGGGCCGAATAGATACGCAGTATTTT
CAISESAAGGRIDTQYF
>TRBV19|.|.|TRBJ1-6
TGTGCCAGTAGTAACCAACTACAGGGACGGTCACCCCTCCACTTT
CASSNQLQGRSPLHF
>TRBV11-3|TRBD2|.|TRBJ2-1
TGTGCCAGCAGCTTTTTAGCGGGGGGCAATGAGCAGTTCTTC
CASSFLAGGNEQFF
>TRBV3-1/TRBV3-2|TRBD2|.|TRBJ2-1
TGTGCCAGCAGCCAAAGGCTAGCGGAGAACAATGAGCAGTTCTTC
CASSQRLAENNEQFF
>TRBV27|.|.|TRBJ2-1
TGTGCCAGCAGTTTATCGCGGGGAATTTGGAGGGATGAGCAGTTCTTC
CASSLSRGIWRDEQFF
>TRBV7-9|TRBD1|.|TRBJ1-2
TGTGCCAGCAGCTTACCGAAGACAGGGAGCTATGGCTACACCTTC
CASSLPKTGSYGYTF
>TRBV5-6|.|.|TRBJ1-2
TGTGCCAGCAGCCGCGGCCCCAACTATGGCTACACCTTC
CASSRGPNYGYTF
>TRBV6-6|TRBD1|.|TRBJ1-1
TGTGCCAGCAGTTCCACAGGGGCGGCTGAAGCTTTCTTT
CASSSTGAAEAFF
>TRBV6-1|.|.|TRBJ1-3
TGTGCCAGCAGTGAAGTGGGACACGCTTCTGGAAACACCATATATTTT
CASSEVGHASGNTIYF
>TRBV6-1|.|.|TRBJ2-3
TGTGCCAGCAGTGAAGCTTCAAACAGGGCGGATACGCAGTATTTT
CASSEASNRADTQYF
>TRBV6-2/TRBV6-3|TRBD2|.|TRBJ2-1
TGTGCCAGCAGTTGGGCGGGAGGGGGTTACAATGAGCAGTTCTTC
CASSWAGGGYNEQFF
>TRBV7-7|TRBD2|.|TRBJ2-1
TGTGCCAGCAGCCCCTACGGGAGCGGGAGGGATTACAATGAGCAGTTCTTC
CASSPYGSGRDYNEQFF
>TRBV6-5|TRBD2|.|TRBJ2-1
TGTGCCGGTTCGGGCGGGAGCGGGTCCTACAATGAGCAGTTCTTC
CAGSGGSGSYNEQFF
>TRBV28|.|.|TRBJ2-5
TGTGCCAGCAGTTTATACGCCCCACGGACAGCCAAAGAGACCCAGTACTTC
CASSLYAPRTAKETQYF
>TRBV3-1/TRBV3-2|TRBD2|.|TRBJ2-5
TGTGCCAGCAGCCCCGGCGGGGGTAGCGGGGGGGCAGAGACCCAGTACTTC
CASSPGGGSGGAETQYF
>TRBV19|.|.|TRBJ1-5
TGTGCCAGTAGTATAGGTGGAGTGCTCTATAGCAATCAGCCCCAGCATTTT
CASSIGGVLYSNQPQHF
>TRBV18|.|.|TRBJ2-5
TGTGCCAGCTCACCACCGTACAGCCAAGAGACCCAGTACTTC
CASSPPYSQETQYF
>TRBV3-1/TRBV3-2|.|.|TRBJ1-2
TGTGCCAGCAGCCAAGACCTAAGATATGGCTACACCTTC
CASSQDLRYGYTF
>TRBV5-6|TRBD1|few|TRBJ2-1
TGTGCCAGCAGCTTGGGCAGGGGGTATGAGCAGTTCTTC
CASSLGRGYEQFF
>TRBV19|.|.|TRBJ2-3
TGTGCCGTAACAAGGGGGGGACACCAGACAGATACGCAGTATTTT
CAVTRGGHQTDTQYF
>TRBV6-4|TRBD2|.|TRBJ2-3
TGTGCCAGCATTAACACGTCGGGACTACCCCTCATCAATACAGATACGCAGTATTTT
CASINTSGLPLINTDTQYF
>TRBV20-1|.|.|TRBJ2-7
TGCAGTGCTAGTGACACTACCTACGAGCAGTACTTC
CSASDTTYEQYF
>TRBV19|.|.|TRBJ2-4
TGTGCCAGTAGTCCAGGGGCGCTATTGGTAAACATTCAGTACTTC
CASSPGALLVNIQYF
>TRBV6-5|.|.|TRBJ1-6
TGTGCCAGCAGGAGACAGCACGATTCACCCCTCCACTTT
CASRRQHDSPLHF
>TRBV7-3|.|.|TRBJ2-2
TGTGCCAGCAGCCTCTCGAACACCGGGGAGCTGTTTTTT
CASSLSNTGELFF
>TRBV6-5|.|.|TRBJ2-1
TGTGCCAGCAGCGAGATACCCTCCTACAATGAGCAGTTCTTC
CASSEIPSYNEQFF
>TRBV7-9|TRBD2|many|TRBJ2-3
TGTGCCAGCAGCATCCTAGCGGGAGCGACAGATACGCAGTATTTT
CASSILAGATDTQYF
>TRBV28|TRBD1|.|TRBJ2-5
TGTGCCAGCAGTTGGGACAGGGAAGAGACCCAGTACTTC
CASSWDREETQYF
>TRBV4-2|TRBD1|.|TRBJ1-2
TGTGCCAGCAGCCAACGACAGGGCCAGGGCTACACCTTC
CASSQRQGQGYTF
>TRBV5-1|.|.|TRBJ1-1
TGCGCCAGCATGATTGGAGGGGAGAACACTGAAGCTTTCTTT
CASMIGGENTEAFF
>TRBV4-3|.|few|TRBJ1-4
TGCGCCAGCAGCCAAGGGGGGAGGGAGGATGAAAAACTGTTTTTT
CASSQGGREDEKLFF
>TRBV29-1|.|.|TRBJ2-5
TGCAGCGTCGGCCCCGGGTCGCAAGAGACCCAGTACTTC
CSVGPGSQETQYF
>TRBV12-5|TRBD1|once|TRBJ2-7
TGTGCTAGTGGTTTGGTACAGGGGGTTTACTTC
CASGLVQGVYF
>TRBV28|TRBD2|few|TRBJ2-1
TGTGCCAGCAGTTTGGGACTACGGGGGAGCTCCTACAATGAGCAGTTCTTC
CASSLGLRGSSYNEQFF